Each of the 16 T cell receptor beta chains below was sequenced from the same sample in a study of blood T cell repertoires in COVID-19. Produced via immunoSEQ multiplex PCR; TCRdb's table is partial and in-frame only. This table has over 250,000 clones, roughly 90% appearing once. The sequenced sample was peripheral blood. These receptor sequences come from a man aged 50-59 years with acute or convalescent COVID-19.

This sequence joins TRBV18 and TRBJ1-2; 10 bases fit TRBD1. V shed 3 bases, J shed 3 bases, and the junction held 1 base outside the gene matches. The CDR3 has 14 residues. The germline V gene has CDR1 KGHSH and CDR2 LQKENI. The CDR3 region is CASSPTGGDYGYTF. CDR3 coding DNA: TGTGCCAGCTCACCGACAGGGGGCGACTATGGCTACACCTTC.

The CDR3 DNA reads TGTGCCAGCAGTGAACGGTGGGGGGGAAGCTCCTACAATGAGCAGTTCTTC. Its translation: CASSERWGGSSYNEQFF. The V call is TRBV6-1, the J call TRBJ2-1; 7 positions agree with TRBD2. Germline V gene lookup returns CDR1 MNHNS and CDR2 SASEGT. V shed 2 bases and J 0 bases; nucleotides not matched to a gene: 7. The length of the CDR3 is 17 residues.

The CDR3 DNA is TGTGCCAGCACGGACCTTCCAGGGCCATCAAGCACTGAAGCTTTCTTT. Residues: CASTDLPGPSSTEAFF. The chain has TRBV2 and TRBJ1-1; D might be TRBD1 (5 bases). The CDR3 consists of 16 residues. The V and J ends lost 7 bases and 4 bases respectively, with 22 bases between them. Looked up from germline, CDR1 is SNHLY and CDR2 is FYNNEI. Filled out from reference TRBV2 and TRBJ1-1, the complete variable domain reads EPEVTQTPSHQVTQMGQEVILRCVPISNHLYFYWYRQILGQKVEFLVSFYNNEISEKSEIFDDQFSVERPDGSNFTLKIRSTKLEDSAMYFCASTDLPGPSSTEAFFGQGTRLTVV.

The V and J genes are TRBV10-1 and TRBJ2-2; D might be TRBD1 (5 bases). V lost 6 bases and J lost 0, with 11 bases in between. This CDR3 spans 15 amino acids. Germline assignment: CDR1 WNHNN and CDR2 SYGVQD (reference sequence). This chain's CDR3 is CASSSRAANTGELFF. Written as DNA, the CDR3 is TGCGCCAGCAGCTCCAGGGCCGCGAACACCGGGGAGCTGTTTTTT.

The chain has TRBV30 and TRBJ1-2; D is uncertain. The CDR3 loop spans 13 amino acids. From germline, CDR1 is GTSNPN and CDR2 SVGIG (reference sequence). Between the trimmed V and J ends, which lost 0 bases and 6 bases, there was a span of 11 bases. CDR3 bases: TGTGCCTGGAGTGTACCGGGTCCTCATGGCTACACCTTC. Translated: CAWSVPGPHGYTF.

The chain recombines TRBV6-5 with TRBJ2-2; TRBD2 might be the D (6 bases). The CDR3 consists of 14 residues. V was shortened by 7 bases and J by 7 bases, with 16 bases between the two germline ends. The germline CDR1 and CDR2 sequences are MNHEY and SVGAGI. The CDR3 nucleotides are TGTGCCAGCAACGAAGTGGGGGGTGGCGGGGAGCTGTTTTTT. As protein: CASNEVGGGGELFF.

The genes are TRBV7-8 and TRBJ2-2; TRBD1 might be the D (5 bases). CDR3 size: 16 residues. The V end was cut by 2 bases, the J end by 3 bases, with 13 bases between. The germline V gene has CDR1 SGHVS and CDR2 FQNEAQ. The DNA for the CDR3 is TGTGCCAGCAGCTTACGACAGTGGTTGGACACCGGGGAGCTGTTTTTT. Translated, it gives CASSLRQWLDTGELFF.

The chain joins TRBV6-5 to TRBJ2-7; D gene uncertain. Between the trimmed V and J ends, which lost 7 bases and 4 bases, there was a span of 17 bases. From germline, CDR1 is MNHEY and CDR2 SVGAGI. This CDR3 contains 14 residues. The chain's CDR3 is CASTASQAHYEQYF. Here the CDR3 DNA reads TGTGCCAGCACCGCTTCTCAGGCCCATTACGAGCAGTACTTC.

This chain uses TRBV7-3 with TRBJ1-6; 7 nucleotides align to TRBD1. J lost 8 bases, V lost 4 bases, and 2 bases had no gene match. In germline, CDR1 is SGHTA, CDR2 FQGTGA. The CDR3 length is 13 residues. In DNA, the CDR3 is TGTGCCAGCAGCTATGACAGGGATTCACCCCTCCACTTT. Protein sequence: CASSYDRDSPLHF.

The chain carries TRBV5-1 and TRBJ2-7, with a weak D call TRBD2 (5 bases). V lost 7 bases to trimming and J lost 6 bases, with 17 bases between them. The germline CDR1 and CDR2 sequences are SGHRS and YFSETQ. The CDR3 sequence is 13 residues long. CDR3 coding DNA: TGCGCCAGCGGGGATCGGGGTCGGTCCGAGCAGTACTTC. It codes for CASGDRGRSEQYF.

On this clone itself: This same CDR3 is encoded by further DNA sequences in the sample. The genes are TRBV27 and TRBJ1-5; the D gene is possibly TRBD1 (6 bases). The CDR3 consists of 14 residues. The germline V and J ends were trimmed by 3 bases and 4 bases, with 10 bases remaining between them. Per the germline V gene, CDR1 is MNHEY and CDR2 is SMNVEV (reference sequence). CDR3 sequence reads: CASSLDSPNQPQHF. In nucleotides, the CDR3 is TGTGCCAGCAGTTTGGACAGCCCGAATCAGCCCCAGCATTTT.

The chain is built from TRBV18 and TRBJ1-2; D is unresolved. V lost 3 bases and J 7 bases, leaving 9 bases between the germline ends. Looked up from germline, CDR1 is KGHSH and CDR2 is LQKENI. The CDR3 runs 12 residues. As DNA, the CDR3 is TGTGCCAGCTCACCTTTAGAGGGTGGCTACACCTTC. Protein: CASSPLEGGYTF.

This chain uses TRBV5-1 with TRBJ1-4; no definite D call. V dropped 3 bases and J dropped 8 bases, with 14 bases sitting between them. Germline V gene sequence: CDR1 SGHRS, CDR2 YFSETQ. The CDR3 runs 14 residues. This CDR3 reads CASSWSDPREKLFF. The CDR3 coding sequence is TGCGCCAGCAGCTGGAGTGACCCTAGGGAAAAACTGTTTTTT.

The genes are TRBV14 and TRBJ1-1, with a possible D match to TRBD1 (5 bases). Trimming took 5 bases from V and 4 from J, leaving 14 bases between them. Looked up from germline, CDR1 is SGHDN and CDR2 is FVKESK. The CDR3 sequence is 14 residues long. CDR3 amino acids: CASSFRGVATEAFF. The CDR3 coding sequence is TGTGCCAGCAGCTTTCGGGGGGTCGCCACTGAAGCTTTCTTT.

This clone was found once. The chain uses TRBV6-1 and TRBJ2-3, with D possibly TRBD1 on 7 matching bases. The CDR3 is made up of 15 amino acids. V was shortened by 1 base and J by 3 bases, with 11 bases between the two germline ends. The germline CDR1 and CDR2 sequences are MNHNS and SASEGT. The CDR3 DNA reads TGTGCCAGCAGTGAAGAGACAGGGAGGACAGATACGCAGTATTTT. Translated: CASSEETGRTDTQYF.

This chain links TRBV7-9 with TRBJ1-2; D is uncertain. CDR3 length: 15 amino acids. Deletions cut 1 base from V and 4 bases from J, with 13 bases between. CDR1 is SEHNR, CDR2 FQNEAQ, per germline (reference sequence). The DNA for the CDR3 is TGTGCCAGCAGCTTAGGCGGAAGTTTTGGCTATGGCTACACCTTC. Translating gives CASSLGGSFGYGYTF.